This T cell receptor (beta chain) derives from a study of T cells after yellow fever vaccination. Study details: SMART-Seq v4 Ultra Low Input prepared the low-cell-number fractions.

TCRdb re-called the 5' RACE reads with MiXCR, one entry per CDR3 protein. There are some 150,000 distinct CDR3 sequences in the sample; around 6.3% occur only once, and about 0.61% lies in the top ten. Trimming removed 4 bases from V and 10 bases from J, with 14 bases in between. CDR1 and CDR2 (germline): SEHNR, FQNEAQ (reference sequence). This CDR3 region has 13 residues. The table lists this clonotype with many counts. Here the sequenced sample was CD4+ T cells sorted from PBMCs, taken 10 days after the yellow fever booster vaccination. The source of this sequence is a man aged 30 to 45 who received the YFV17D yellow fever vaccine. The V and J genes are TRBV7-9 and TRBJ1-3; tentatively, D is TRBD1 (6 bases). In DNA, the CDR3 is TGTGCCAGCAGCTACGCTAGCCAGGGGACCATATATTTT. It is translated as CASSYASQGTIYF.